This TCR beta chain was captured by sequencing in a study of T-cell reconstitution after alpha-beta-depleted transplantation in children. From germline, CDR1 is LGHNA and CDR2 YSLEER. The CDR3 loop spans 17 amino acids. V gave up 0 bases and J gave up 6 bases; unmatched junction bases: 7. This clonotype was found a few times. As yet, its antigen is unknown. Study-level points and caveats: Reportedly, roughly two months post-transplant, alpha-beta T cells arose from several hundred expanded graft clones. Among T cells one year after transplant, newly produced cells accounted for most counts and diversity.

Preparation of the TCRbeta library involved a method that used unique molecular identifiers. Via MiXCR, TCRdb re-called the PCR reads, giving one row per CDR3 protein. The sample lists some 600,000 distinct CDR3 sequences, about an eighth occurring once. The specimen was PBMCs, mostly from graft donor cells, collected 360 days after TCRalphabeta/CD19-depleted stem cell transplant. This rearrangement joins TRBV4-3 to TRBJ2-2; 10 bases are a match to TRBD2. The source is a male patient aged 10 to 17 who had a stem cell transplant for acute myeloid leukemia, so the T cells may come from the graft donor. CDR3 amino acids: CASSQDIRLAGAGELFF. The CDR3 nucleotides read TGCGCCAGCAGCCAAGATATCAGGCTAGCGGGAGCCGGGGAGCTGTTTTTT.